This T cell receptor beta chain was retrieved from a study of blood T cell repertoires in COVID-19. The CDR3 consists of 15 residues. CDR1 and CDR2 (germline): GTSNPN, SVGIG (reference sequence). Unmatched junction bases numbered 0, after V lost 0 bases and J lost 4 bases. Generated by immunoSEQ multiplex PCR, the TCRdb table keeps only in-frame clones and is missing some. The sample has under 500,000 clones; 70% to 90% are singletons. This clone was detected only a few times. The chain has TRBV30 and TRBJ2-1, with 13 bases aligning to TRBD2. This clonotype originated in a woman younger than 35 with acute COVID-19. The specimen sequenced was PBMCs or T cells enriched from blood (not recorded which). The CDR3 here is CAWSVLAGGYNEQFF. CDR3 nucleotides: TGTGCCTGGAGTGTACTAGCGGGAGGGTACAATGAGCAGTTCTTC.